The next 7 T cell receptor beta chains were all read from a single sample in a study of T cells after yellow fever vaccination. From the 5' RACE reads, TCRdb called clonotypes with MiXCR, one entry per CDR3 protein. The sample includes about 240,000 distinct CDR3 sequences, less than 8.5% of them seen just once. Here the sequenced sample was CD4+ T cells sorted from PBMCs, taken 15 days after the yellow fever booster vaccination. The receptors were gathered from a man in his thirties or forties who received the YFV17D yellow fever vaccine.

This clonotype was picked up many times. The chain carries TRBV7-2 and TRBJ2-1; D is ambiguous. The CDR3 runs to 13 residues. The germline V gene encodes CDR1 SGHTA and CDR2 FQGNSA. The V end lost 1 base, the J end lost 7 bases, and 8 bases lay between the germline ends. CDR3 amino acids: CASSLGALNEQFF. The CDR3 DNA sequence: TGTGCCAGCAGCTTAGGTGCCTTGAATGAGCAGTTCTTC.

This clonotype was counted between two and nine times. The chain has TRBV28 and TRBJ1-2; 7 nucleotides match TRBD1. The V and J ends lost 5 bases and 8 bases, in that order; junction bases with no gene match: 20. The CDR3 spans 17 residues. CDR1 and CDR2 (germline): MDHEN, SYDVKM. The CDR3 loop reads CASSPPGTALGLRGYTF. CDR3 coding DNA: TGTGCCAGCAGTCCCCCGGGGACAGCTCTGGGTTTGCGGGGCTACACCTTC.

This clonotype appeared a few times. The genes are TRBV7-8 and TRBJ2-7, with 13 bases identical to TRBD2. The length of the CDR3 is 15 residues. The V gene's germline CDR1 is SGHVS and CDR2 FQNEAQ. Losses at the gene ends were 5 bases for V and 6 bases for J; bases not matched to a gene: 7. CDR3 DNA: TGTGCCAGCAGCAAAGGACTAGCGGGAGTCTCCGAGCAGTACTTC. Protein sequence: CASSKGLAGVSEQYF. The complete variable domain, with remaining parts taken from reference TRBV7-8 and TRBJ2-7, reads GAGVSQSPRYKVAKRGQDVALRCDPISGHVSLFWYQQALGQGPEFLTYFQNEAQLDKSGLPSDRFFAERPEGSVSTLKIQRTQQEDSAVYLCASSKGLAGVSEQYFGPGTRLTVT.

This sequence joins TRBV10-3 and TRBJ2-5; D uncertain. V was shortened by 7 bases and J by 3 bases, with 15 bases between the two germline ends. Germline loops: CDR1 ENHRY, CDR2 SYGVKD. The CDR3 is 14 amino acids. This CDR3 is CAIKSEKGEETQYF. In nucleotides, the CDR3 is TGTGCCATCAAGTCGGAGAAGGGTGAAGAGACCCAGTACTTC.

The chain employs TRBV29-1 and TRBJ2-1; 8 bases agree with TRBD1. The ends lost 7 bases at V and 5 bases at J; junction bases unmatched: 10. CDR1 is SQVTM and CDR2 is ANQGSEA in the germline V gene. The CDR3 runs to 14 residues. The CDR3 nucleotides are TGCAGCGCCAAAGGACAGGGCGGCCACAATGAGCAGTTCTTC. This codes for CSAKGQGGHNEQFF.

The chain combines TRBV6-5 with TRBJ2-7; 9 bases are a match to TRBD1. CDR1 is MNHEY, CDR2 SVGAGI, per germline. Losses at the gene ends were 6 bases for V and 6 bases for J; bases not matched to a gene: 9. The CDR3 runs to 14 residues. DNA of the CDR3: TGTGCCAGCAGCCGGGACAGGGCATCGGGCGAGCAGTACTTC. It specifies CASSRDRASGEQYF.

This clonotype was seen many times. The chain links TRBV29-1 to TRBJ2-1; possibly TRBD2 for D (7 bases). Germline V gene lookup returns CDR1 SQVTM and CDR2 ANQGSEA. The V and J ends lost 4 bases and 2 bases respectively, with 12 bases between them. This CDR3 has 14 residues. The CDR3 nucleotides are TGCAGCGTTGCCGGGGGGCCAGCCTACAATGAGCAGTTCTTC. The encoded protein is CSVAGGPAYNEQFF.